This entry lists 13 T cell receptor beta chains sequenced from one sample in a study of shared clonotypes between healthy human individuals. Repertoires were generated with immunoSEQ multiplex PCR, while TCRdb's copy carries only in-frame clones and drops some. This repertoire shows hundreds of thousands of clones, around 74% found once; its top ten account for about a tenth. Input material: memory CD4+ T cells sorted from blood. Stated subset: CD45RA-negative fraction. The receptors derive from a man aged 25-40 years in good health.

The chain couples TRBV7-2 to TRBJ2-7; D gene unclear. CDR1 is SGHTA, CDR2 FQGNSA, per germline. This CDR3 is 12 amino acids long. V was shortened by 1 base and J by 4 bases, with 5 bases between the two germline ends. The CDR3 DNA follows: TGTGCCAGCAGCTTAGTCCGGTACGAGCAGTACTTC. It is translated as CASSLVRYEQYF.

The chain has TRBV11-2 and TRBJ2-5, with 7 nucleotides matching TRBD2. The V and J ends lost 3 bases and 5 bases, in that order; junction bases with no gene match: 3. Germline V gene sequence: CDR1 SGHAT, CDR2 FQNNGV. The length of the CDR3 is 13 residues. CDR3 nucleotide sequence: TGTGCCAGCAGCTTGGGAGGGTGGGAGACCCAGTACTTC. Translation gives CASSLGGWETQYF.

The J gene is TRBJ2-1, the V gene TRBV11-2; 8 nucleotides agree with TRBD2. The CDR3 has 16 residues. Losses at the gene ends were 3 bases for V and 3 bases for J; bases not matched to a gene: 7. Per germline, CDR1 SGHAT and CDR2 FQNNGV. DNA for the CDR3: TGTGCCAGCAGCTTGGCAGCGGGAGTTGACTACAATGAGCAGTTCTTC. It yields the protein CASSLAAGVDYNEQFF.

The genes are TRBV6-1 and TRBJ1-1; TRBD1 matches at 9 bases. This CDR3 has 14 amino acids. Unmatched junction bases numbered 10, after V lost 9 bases and J lost 5 bases. Per the germline V gene, CDR1 is MNHNS and CDR2 is SASEGT. CDR3: CASRPDRGVTEAFF. The CDR3 coding sequence is TGTGCCAGTCGTCCGGACAGGGGCGTGACTGAAGCTTTCTTT.

V usage is TRBV5-4 and J usage is TRBJ2-1, with unresolved D. Germline-derived CDR1 and CDR2 are SGHNT and YYREEE (reference sequence). CDR3 length: 12 amino acids. Trimming took off 3 bases at V and 9 bases at J, with 10 bases between the two ends. In DNA form, the CDR3 reads TGTGCCAGCAGCTCAGATTACGGTGAGCAGTTCTTC. Translated, it gives CASSSDYGEQFF.

This clone showed up just a few times. The chain recombines TRBV9 with TRBJ2-1; tentatively, D is TRBD1 or TRBD2 (7 bases each). Germline CDR1 and CDR2: SGDLS and YYNGEE. The V and J ends lost 0 bases and 7 bases respectively, with 20 bases between them. The CDR3 is 17 amino acids. CDR3 bases: TGTGCCAGCAGCGTAGCCTGGGGGAGGGGGCCGTATAATGAGCAGTTCTTC. Protein sequence: CASSVAWGRGPYNEQFF.

The CDR3 DNA is TGTGCCAGCAGCCCCCGGACTAGCGGGGAGAATGAGCAGTTCTTC. Its translation is CASSPRTSGENEQFF. This chain connects TRBV7-9 to TRBJ2-1; 12 bases align to TRBD2. The CDR3 sequence is 15 residues long. V trimming: 5 bases; J trimming: 7 bases; junction bases outside the gene matches: 6. The germline CDR1 and CDR2 sequences are SEHNR and FQNEAQ (reference sequence).

This clone was seen once. This chain connects TRBV5-1 to TRBJ1-3; D possibly corresponds to TRBD1 (6 bases). The CDR3 loop spans 16 amino acids. Germline lookup yields CDR1 SGHRS and CDR2 YFSETQ. V lost 3 bases to trimming and J lost 4 bases, with 17 bases between them. The CDR3 sequence: CASSSSFRTAGNTIYF. CDR3 nucleotides: TGCGCCAGCAGCTCGTCCTTTCGGACAGCCGGAAACACCATATATTTT.

The chain links TRBV7-2 to TRBJ2-1; D gene unclear. CDR1 and CDR2 from the germline V gene are SGHTA and FQGNSA. V was clipped by 6 bases and J by 4 bases, with 10 bases between them. There are 13 residues in the CDR3. CDR3 sequence (DNA): TGTGCCAGCAGGGGGATCGGTTACAATGAGCAGTTCTTC. Protein product: CASRGIGYNEQFF.

The J gene is TRBJ2-7, the V gene TRBV5-4; 8 bases are a match to TRBD1. Germline lookup yields CDR1 SGHNT and CDR2 YYREEE (reference sequence). The CDR3 is made up of 16 amino acids. The ends lost 4 bases at V and 2 bases at J; junction bases unmatched: 11. CDR3 amino acids: CASSPRSGQGTYEQYF. DNA of the CDR3: TGTGCCAGCAGCCCCCGAAGCGGACAGGGAACCTACGAGCAGTACTTC.

J is TRBJ2-1 and V is TRBV4-3; 8 bases align to TRBD1. CDR3 length: 16 residues. CDR1 is LGHNA and CDR2 is YSLEER in the germline V gene. V was clipped by 3 bases and J by 6 bases; unmatched bases: 10. CDR3 sequence: CASSQSDRVVRNEQFF. The CDR3 nucleotides read TGCGCCAGCAGCCAGTCGGACAGGGTAGTTCGCAATGAGCAGTTCTTC.

The chain joins TRBV5-1 to TRBJ2-5; no clear D. V dropped 1 base and J dropped 0 bases, with 10 bases sitting between them. Germline CDR1 and CDR2: SGHRS and YFSETQ. The CDR3 consists of 15 residues. The CDR3 region has the DNA TGCGCCAGCAGCTTGACCATGGGGTACCAAGAGACCCAGTACTTC. Amino acid sequence: CASSLTMGYQETQYF.

The chain couples TRBV14 to TRBJ2-1; D remains ambiguous. Trimming left V 0 bases short and J 4 bases short, with 10 bases between. This CDR3 is 15 amino acids long. The germline CDR1 and CDR2 sequences are SGHDN and FVKESK. The CDR3 coding sequence is TGTGCCAGCAGCCAAGACACAGCGCGATACAATGAGCAGTTCTTC. Protein sequence: CASSQDTARYNEQFF.